Listed below are T cell receptor beta chains from one sample, sequenced in a study of identical twins. In TCRdb, the 5' RACE reads were re-called with MiXCR into one record per CDR3 protein. The table has about 810,000 distinct CDR3 sequences, 9% to 15% seen once. The sample was also reused in another study, on yellow fever vaccine responses in identical twins.

The sequencing sample was made of PBMCs. The receptors were gathered from a woman in her late teens or twenties in good health. CDR3s include the opening cysteine and the closing phenylalanine or tryptophan. A D gene is named only where the DNA matches it firmly.

v_call d_call cdr3_aa
TRBV9 . CASSLYFGELFF
TRBV3-1 TRBD1 CASSQRGTGVEETQYF
TRBV11-3 TRBD2 CASSHDPLTWGLAGDQDTQYF
TRBV10-2 . CASSDVGAGLTDTQYF
TRBV4-1 . CASSQVREWDTQYF
TRBV28 TRBD2 CASSLSKPIAGTYTGELFF
TRBV21-1 . CASSSRDFSGNEQFF
TRBV27 TRBD1 CASRPPQGAAYNEQFF
TRBV5-1 TRBD1 CASSGSGTVNIQYF
TRBV28 . CASSTYGGGETQYF
TRBV11-2 . CASSAVRASATDTQYF
TRBV20-1 . CSARVLWNEQFF
TRBV19 . CASSIGQPEGYEQYF
TRBV10-3 . CAIRTGTYSYEQYF
TRBV5-5 TRBD2 CASSSGLAGGADTQYF